Sequencing of this T cell receptor (beta chain) was carried out in a study of T cell responses to AZD1222 COVID-19 vaccine (dated by TCRdb to the early 2020s). As for the study more broadly: TCR sequencing was performed for approximately 240 trial participants, of whom 200 to 210 were given two doses of AZD1222 and around 25 were given two doses of MenACWY control vaccine. Trial participants were enrolled by age into 18-55, 56-69 and 70-plus year subgroups, with approximately 150, 30 and 60 TCR-sequenced participants respectively. Here is what the overall study found, with its caveats: In the small 56-69-year group, the increase in depth fell short of significance, most likely because of low power. Conclusions about previously exposed vaccinees are limited, since just five or six AZD1222 recipients were seropositive for SARS-CoV-2 at baseline. Because no day 14 peak-response samples were available, repertoires were characterized only after the peak T cell response. Spike-specific TCR breadth and depth rose significantly after two AZD1222 doses compared with day 0 and with MenACWY recipients. Most participants were white British and females outnumbered males, and the authors suggested that clonal diversity may have been underestimated. Nearly half of unique spike-specific TCRs reportedly recognized epitopes outside regions mutated in the B.1.351 and B.1.1.7 variants. The whole spike protein was spanned by vaccine-associated CD4 TCRs, and dominant responses were seen in regions 160-218 and 743-854.

For this chain, trimming is 4 bases at the V end and 1 base at the J end, and the number of junction bases without a gene match is 4. CDR3 length: 15 amino acids, cysteine to phenylalanine. CDR3 DNA only is kept here, 45 bases in frame from base 1. CDR1 and CDR2 were assigned from the germline V gene as ENHRY and SYGVKD. Turning to this clone: The specificity of this receptor is unknown. Per-nucleotide qualities are absent, and no much larger clonotype sits a single base away.

The CDR3 regions of human TCRbeta chains were analyzed by immunosequencing. Per the source publication's procedure: TCRs in the repertoires were matched against a reference library of SARS-CoV-2-specific TCRs that had been generated with the MIRA antigen-specificity platform. Breadth was defined as the fraction of unique TCRs that were SARS-CoV-2-associated, and depth was defined as the fraction of total T cells that were SARS-CoV-2-associated. Using the MIRA data, each spike-specific TCR was assigned both to the spike region to which the TCR was reactive and to a CD4 or CD8 class. Log10-transformed breadth and depth values were compared by one-way ANOVA with Sidak's multiple comparisons tests. In TCRdb, the immuneACCESS table is reduced to in-frame sequences with V and J assigned. These tables do not hold every clone; where another copy was compared, an unresolved V gene accounts for under half, and the others remain unexplained. That table is the source of V, J and clone size, and D and trimming were worked out from the DNA. This sample gives about 150,000 clones in total; roughly 90% of them show up just once. Approximately 3.8% of the sample comes from the top ten.

In the paper's terms, the time point label means: about 28 days (+/-7) after the second vaccine dose. Because spike-specific TCR depth and breadth did not differ between the two schedules, AZD1222 recipients who got a second dose at roughly 4 weeks were pooled with those who got a second dose at roughly 12 weeks. Samples from vaccinated people were obtained from the UK trials COV001 and COV002, which included a single-blind randomized controlled phase 2/3 trial of AZD1222 (ChAdOx1 nCoV-19) in healthy adults. For TCRbeta chain sequencing, PBMC samples from trial participants were taken at day 0 and at day 28 after the second dose.

The sequencing here drew on peripheral blood, taken 28 days after the second AZD1222 dose. The source of this sequence is an adult who received the AZD1222 COVID-19 vaccine. This chain is built from TRBV10-3 and TRBJ2-3, with 8 middle bases fitting TRBD1. The nucleotides are TGTGCCATCAGTGCCGGACAGGGTGGCACAGATACGCAGTATTTT. This sequence encodes CAISAGQGGTDTQYF.